The 26 T cell receptor beta chains below all came from one sample that was sequenced in a study of beta chain features in type 1 diabetes. Expressed TCRB transcripts got sequenced, as all isolated RNA was reverse transcribed. The protocol was immunoSEQ multiplex PCR, while the TCRdb copy is restricted to in-frame clones and leaves out a portion. The sample contains hundreds of thousands of clones, roughly a sixth of which appear only once. The sequencing sample was made of naive CD4+ T cells from blood. The receptors come from a young woman in good health.

This clone was detected a few times. This chain uses TRBV7-2 with TRBJ1-2; weak D call: TRBD1 (6 bases). Between the trimmed V and J ends, which lost 0 bases and 4 bases, there was a span of 12 bases. CDR1 is SGHTA and CDR2 is FQGNSA in the germline V gene. This CDR3 contains 15 residues. The CDR3 region is CASSLARQDFYGYTF. CDR3 nucleotides: TGTGCCAGCAGCTTAGCCCGACAGGACTTCTATGGCTACACCTTC.

This clone was recorded only once. The rearrangement joins TRBV6-6 to TRBJ1-2; D is unresolved. The germline gives CDR1 MNHNY, CDR2 SVGAGI (reference sequence). V gave up 6 bases and J gave up 4 bases, with 12 bases separating them. CDR3 length: 13 amino acids. The CDR3 sequence: CASSTRSGYGYTF. CDR3 nucleotide sequence: TGTGCCAGCAGCACAAGGTCTGGCTATGGCTACACCTTC.

The chain links TRBV2 to TRBJ2-7; tentatively, D is TRBD1 (6 bases). The CDR3 totals 13 residues. The V and J ends lost 2 bases and 9 bases respectively, with 14 bases between them. Looked up from germline, CDR1 is SNHLY and CDR2 is FYNNEI. The CDR3 region is CASSELQGWGQYF. DNA for the CDR3: TGTGCCAGCAGTGAACTACAGGGCTGGGGGCAGTACTTC.

The chain links TRBV4-1 to TRBJ1-2; 9 positions match TRBD1. Trimming took 3 bases from V and 7 from J; bases not matched to a gene: 12. The CDR3 sequence is 16 residues long. Germline CDR1 is MGHRA and CDR2 is YSYEKL. The CDR3 DNA reads TGCGCCAGCAGCCACCCTTCCCGGGACAGGGCGGCTGGCTACACCTTC. It codes for CASSHPSRDRAAGYTF.

This clone was detected only a few times. The rearrangement uses TRBV14 and TRBJ2-1; unclear D gene. CDR3 length: 15 residues. The germline V and J ends were trimmed by 1 base and 7 bases, with 14 bases remaining between them. The germline V gene has CDR1 SGHDN and CDR2 FVKESK. The CDR3 region is CASSQVSYSLNEQFF. For the CDR3, the DNA is TGTGCCAGCAGCCAAGTTTCATATAGCCTTAATGAGCAGTTCTTC.

A few counts support this clone. This rearrangement joins TRBV19 to TRBJ2-1, with 11 bases identical to TRBD2. The V gene end was trimmed by 6 bases and the J gene end by 9 bases; junction bases not matched to a gene: 10. The germline V gene encodes CDR1 LNHDA and CDR2 SQIVND (reference sequence). This CDR3 spans 15 amino acids. The chain's CDR3 is CASSRRLAGSGEQFF. The CDR3 bases are TGTGCCAGTAGCCGCCGACTAGCGGGATCGGGTGAGCAGTTCTTC.

The chain recombines TRBV2 with TRBJ2-2; perhaps TRBD1 as D (7 bases). The CDR3 sequence is 12 residues long. With 4 bases removed from V and 13 bases from J, the gap between germline ends came to 13 bases. Per the germline V gene, CDR1 is SNHLY and CDR2 is FYNNEI. CDR3 nucleotides: TGTGCCAGCAGTGCGCGACAGGGAGGGCTGTTTTTT. Protein: CASSARQGGLFF.

The chain joins TRBV25-1 to TRBJ2-7; TRBD1 matches at 10 bases. The ends lost 5 bases at V and 6 bases at J; junction bases unmatched: 4. The CDR3 extends over 13 amino acids. Per the germline V gene, CDR1 is MGHDK and CDR2 is SYGVNS. CDR3 protein: CASSKRDRGEQYF. The CDR3 DNA sequence: TGTGCCAGCAGTAAAAGGGACAGGGGCGAGCAGTACTTC.

For the CDR3, the DNA is TGTGCCAGCAGCACCAGGGGGGGGCGCACTGAAGCTTTCTTT. It encodes CASSTRGGRTEAFF. V is TRBV25-1 and J is TRBJ1-1; 7 bases are a match to TRBD1. The CDR3 is 14 residues long. The germline V gene encodes CDR1 MGHDK and CDR2 SYGVNS. The V gene end was trimmed by 6 bases and the J gene end by 4 bases; junction bases not matched to a gene: 8.

This clone was seen a few times. The chain carries TRBV19 and TRBJ2-1; D remains ambiguous. The CDR3 contains 12 residues. V was shortened by 3 bases and J by 12 bases, with 12 bases between the two germline ends. Per the germline V gene, CDR1 is LNHDA and CDR2 is SQIVND (reference sequence). The CDR3 nucleotides read TGTGCCAGTAGTATGCGTTCGTTGGGGCAGTTCTTC. The encoded protein is CASSMRSLGQFF. Looking up the rest from reference TRBV19 and TRBJ2-1 gives the full variable domain: DGGITQSPKYLFRKEGQNVTLSCEQNLNHDAMYWYRQDPGQGLRLIYYSQIVNDFQKGDIAEGYSVSREKKESFPLTVTSAQKNPTAFYLCASSMRSLGQFFGPGTRLTVL.

The chain has TRBV9 and TRBJ2-3; D is uncertain. V shed 4 bases and J shed 1 base, with 10 bases lying between them. Germline-derived CDR1 and CDR2 are SGDLS and YYNGEE. The CDR3 sequence is 14 residues long. CDR3 coding DNA: TGTGCCAGCAGCCCAGGCATTGGCACAGATACGCAGTATTTT. It yields the protein CASSPGIGTDTQYF.

This chain uses TRBV15 with TRBJ2-7; 9 nucleotides agree with TRBD1. The CDR3 length is 14 residues. The ends lost 5 bases at V and 2 bases at J; junction bases unmatched: 4. Germline lookup yields CDR1 LNHNV and CDR2 YYDKDF (reference sequence). The CDR3 loop is CATSRDRATYEQYF. The CDR3 DNA reads as TGTGCCACCAGCCGGGACAGGGCCACCTACGAGCAGTACTTC.

V is TRBV18 and J is TRBJ2-1; 8 nucleotides match TRBD2. The CDR3 totals 15 residues. With V trimmed by 4 bases and J by 0 bases, 2 bases remained unmatched. Per the germline V gene, CDR1 is KGHSH and CDR2 is LQKENI. The CDR3 DNA is TGTGCCAGCTCACTGACTAGCGTCTCCTACAATGAGCAGTTCTTC. It is translated as CASSLTSVSYNEQFF.

This chain uses TRBV11-2 with TRBJ2-1; 7 nucleotides match TRBD1. Trimming took 0 bases from V and 2 from J; bases not matched to a gene: 4. The CDR3 loop spans 16 amino acids. The V gene's germline CDR1 is SGHAT and CDR2 FQNNGV. CDR3 sequence: CASSLDGRGPYNEQFF. As DNA, the CDR3 is TGTGCCAGCAGCTTAGATGGTAGGGGGCCCTACAATGAGCAGTTCTTC.

A note on this clone: Distinct nucleotide sequences in the sample also encode this CDR3. This chain uses TRBV10-3 with TRBJ2-3; D is unclear. The V gene lost 6 bases and the J gene lost 3 bases, with 7 bases spanning the gap. The CDR3 runs 12 residues. The germline V gene encodes CDR1 ENHRY and CDR2 SYGVKD. The CDR3 nucleotides are TGTGCCATCAGCCTCGGGACAGATACGCAGTATTTT. Its translation: CAISLGTDTQYF.

The chain links TRBV7-2 to TRBJ2-7, with 8 bases lining up with TRBD2. CDR1 and CDR2 (germline): SGHTA, FQGNSA. The CDR3 covers 15 residues. J lost 2 bases, V lost 2 bases, and 5 bases had no gene match. The CDR3 is CASSLISGRAYEQYF. The CDR3 DNA reads as TGTGCCAGCAGCTTAATCTCCGGGAGGGCCTACGAGCAGTACTTC.

The chain combines TRBV5-1 with TRBJ2-6; maybe TRBD1 (5 bases). Trimming removed 0 bases at V and 4 bases at J, with 8 bases between. There are 15 residues in the CDR3. Per the germline V gene, CDR1 is SGHRS and CDR2 is YFSETQ. CDR3 residues: CASSLVGVGANVLTF. DNA of the CDR3: TGCGCCAGCAGCTTGGTAGGGGTAGGGGCCAACGTCCTGACTTTC. The variable domain in full, with the rest retrieved from reference TRBV5-1 and TRBJ2-6, is KAGVTQTPRYLIKTRGQQVTLSCSPISGHRSVSWYQQTPGQGLQFLFEYFSETQRNKGNFPGRFSGRQFSNSRSEMNVSTLELGDSALYLCASSLVGVGANVLTFGAGSRLTVL.

This clone was counted between two and nine times. The chain is built from TRBV7-9 and TRBJ2-2; TRBD1 matches at 9 bases. The CDR3 consists of 15 residues. V trimming: 5 bases; J trimming: 3 bases; junction bases outside the gene matches: 4. In germline, CDR1 is SEHNR, CDR2 FQNEAQ (reference sequence). CDR3: CASSPRQGDTGELFF. In DNA form, the CDR3 reads TGTGCCAGCAGCCCACGACAGGGGGACACCGGGGAGCTGTTTTTT.

This clone has only a few counts. The chain is built from TRBV6-5 and TRBJ2-3; D not certain. Trimming removed 7 bases from V and 4 bases from J, with 0 bases in between. Looked up from germline, CDR1 is MNHEY and CDR2 is SVGAGI. CDR3 length: 9 amino acids. CDR3 region: CASTDTQYF. CDR3 coding DNA: TGTGCCAGCACAGATACGCAGTATTTT.

V usage is TRBV9 and J usage is TRBJ2-2; 12 nucleotides line up with TRBD2. CDR3 size: 17 residues. Trimming cost V 2 bases and J 3 bases; bases outside gene matches: 5. Germline CDR1 SGDLS, CDR2 YYNGEE. In DNA, the CDR3 is TGTGCCAGCAGCGTTCGGACTAGCGGGATGTACACCGGGGAGCTGTTTTTT. Its protein product is CASSVRTSGMYTGELFF.

This clone was detected a few times. V and J are TRBV2 and TRBJ2-5; D is unresolved. The J call may be faulty, since TRBJ2-7 better matches the DNA end. Germline V gives CDR1 SNHLY, CDR2 FYNNEI. This CDR3 has 12 residues. The DNA of the CDR3 is TGTGCCAGCAGTGAATTAGGAGACGAGCAGTACTTC. Translating gives CASSELGDEQYF.

This clone was recorded a few times. The chain joins TRBV10-3 to TRBJ2-1, with TRBD2 matching 8 bases. CDR3 size: 14 residues. CDR1 and CDR2 (germline): ENHRY, SYGVKD. The V and J ends lost 6 bases and 7 bases, in that order; junction bases with no gene match: 8. Here the CDR3 reads CAISTSGRGNEQFF. Here the CDR3 DNA reads TGTGCCATCAGCACTAGCGGACGAGGGAATGAGCAGTTCTTC.

This chain connects TRBV18 to TRBJ2-7; 7 nucleotides line up with TRBD1. This CDR3 is built from 13 residues. V was pared by 2 bases and J by 5 bases, with 3 bases of the junction left unmatched. From germline, CDR1 is KGHSH and CDR2 LQKENI. For the CDR3, the DNA is TGTGCCAGCTCACCAGACAGGGATCACGAGCAGTACTTC. As protein: CASSPDRDHEQYF.

V and J are TRBV5-6 and TRBJ2-1; D call uncertain. There are 12 residues in the CDR3. Per germline, CDR1 SGHDT and CDR2 YYEEEE. The V end was cut by 4 bases, the J end by 16 bases, with 18 bases between. Here the CDR3 reads CASSRRVGREFF. In DNA, the CDR3 is TGTGCCAGCAGCCGACGGGTAGGGCGCGAATTCTTC.

V is TRBV9 and J is TRBJ2-7; TRBD2 matches at 10 bases. After removal of 4 bases from V and 1 base from J, the junction contained 8 bases not matched to a gene. Germline CDR1 and CDR2: SGDLS and YYNGEE. The CDR3 is 16 amino acids. The CDR3, as DNA: TGTGCCAGCAGCCCAAGAGGACTAGCGGAATCCTACGAGCAGTACTTC. Protein: CASSPRGLAESYEQYF. The entire variable domain, with the rest obtained from reference TRBV9 and TRBJ2-7, is as follows: DSGVTQTPKHLITATGQRVTLRCSPRSGDLSVYWYQQSLDQGLQFLIQYYNGEERAKGNILERFSAQQFPDLHSELNLSSLELGDSALYFCASSPRGLAESYEQYFGPGTRLTVT.

This clone was counted a few times. The chain combines TRBV28 with TRBJ2-7; either TRBD1 or TRBD2 may supply D (5 bases each). V was pared by 3 bases and J by 5 bases, with 14 bases between. Germline V gene lookup returns CDR1 MDHEN and CDR2 SYDVKM. The CDR3 is 14 amino acids. This chain's CDR3 is CASSLASRDHEQYF. In DNA, the CDR3 is TGTGCCAGCAGTTTGGCCAGTCGGGACCACGAGCAGTACTTC.